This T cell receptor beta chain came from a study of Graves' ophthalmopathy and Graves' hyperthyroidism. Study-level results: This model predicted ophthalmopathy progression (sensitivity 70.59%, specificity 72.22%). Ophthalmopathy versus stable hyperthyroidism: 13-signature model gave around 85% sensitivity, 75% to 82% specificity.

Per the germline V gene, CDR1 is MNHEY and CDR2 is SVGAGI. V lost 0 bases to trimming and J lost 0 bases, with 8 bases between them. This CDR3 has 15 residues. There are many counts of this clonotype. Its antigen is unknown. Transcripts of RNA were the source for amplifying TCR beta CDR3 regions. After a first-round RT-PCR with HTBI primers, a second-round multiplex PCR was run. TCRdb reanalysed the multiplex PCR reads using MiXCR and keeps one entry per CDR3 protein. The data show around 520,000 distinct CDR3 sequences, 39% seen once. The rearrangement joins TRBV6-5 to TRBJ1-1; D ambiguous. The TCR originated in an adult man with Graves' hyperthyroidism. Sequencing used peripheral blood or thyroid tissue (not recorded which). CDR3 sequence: CASSYSGGLNTEAFF. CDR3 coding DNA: TGTGCCAGCAGTTACTCCGGCGGTTTGAACACTGAAGCTTTCTTT.